The 3 T cell receptor beta chains below all came from one sample that was sequenced in a study of T cell responses to AZD1222 COVID-19 vaccine. The assay was immunoSEQ multiplex PCR, and TCRdb's table has in-frame clones only and misses some. The repertoire holds more than 85,000 clones, with 70% to 90% as singletons. Material: peripheral blood, obtained on day 0 of AZD1222 vaccination. The receptors come from an adult in good health.

This clone has just one count. The chain recombines TRBV9 with TRBJ2-2; TRBD2 matches 8 bases. Trimming cost V 0 bases and J 3 bases; bases outside gene matches: 4. The CDR3 totals 16 residues. Germline V gives CDR1 SGDLS, CDR2 YYNGEE. Here the CDR3 reads CASSVGGGLDTGELFF. The CDR3 bases are TGTGCCAGCAGCGTAGGCGGGGGGCTTGACACCGGGGAGCTGTTTTTT.

CDR3 sequence reads: CASSPGTGGRYEQYF. In nucleotides, the CDR3 is TGTGCCAGCAGCCCAGGGACAGGGGGCAGGTACGAGCAGTACTTC. The chain employs TRBV5-8 and TRBJ2-7, with 12 bases aligning to TRBD1. Germline V gene sequence: CDR1 SGHTS, CDR2 YDEGEE. The CDR3 has 15 residues. V dropped 4 bases and J dropped 4; count of bases not matched to a gene: 6.

The chain has TRBV7-6 and TRBJ2-3; 12 bases align to TRBD2. CDR1 is SGHVS, CDR2 FNYEAQ, per germline. The ends lost 5 bases at V and 4 bases at J; junction bases unmatched: 16. CDR3 length equals 19 residues. The chain's CDR3 is CASSPGRLAGALRADTQYF. The CDR3 coding sequence is TGTGCCAGCAGCCCCGGCCGACTAGCGGGGGCACTTAGGGCAGATACGCAGTATTTT.